This passage covers 27 T cell receptor beta chains from one sample sequenced in a study of patients and donors after allogeneic stem cell transplantation (dated by TCRdb to 2020 to 2021). Library preparation employed RT-PCR. Instrument used: NextSeq 550. Through fastp at Q25 and MiXCR, TCRdb rebuilt clones from the public reads, retaining in-frame beta chains. Rows with one shared CDR3 protein collapse into an entry with the most common genes and DNA. Recorded for this sample are about a million distinct CDR3 sequences; approximately 18% of them occurred a single time. Together, the top ten hold under 6.5% of the sample. Material: blood, either unsorted or a sorted T cell fraction (not recorded which). These receptors were obtained from a human donor who was either an allogeneic HSCT recipient or a stem cell or donor lymphocyte infusion donor (not recorded which). It is not recorded whose cells these are; they may come from a transplant donor.

This clonotype occurred a few times. The chain has TRBV7-9 and TRBJ2-3; the D gene could be TRBD1 or TRBD2 (5 bases each). With 5 bases removed from V and 0 bases from J, the gap between germline ends came to 12 bases. The CDR3 covers 15 residues. The germline CDR1 and CDR2 sequences are SEHNR and FQNEAQ (reference sequence). This CDR3 reads CASSHRDQSTDTQYF. The CDR3 DNA reads TGTGCCAGCAGCCACCGGGACCAGAGCACAGATACGCAGTATTTT.

The chain joins TRBV29-1 to TRBJ2-3, with 11 bases identical to TRBD1. CDR1 and CDR2 from the germline V gene are SQVTM and ANQGSEA. The V segment lost 3 bases and the J segment 5 bases; nucleotides outside the gene matches: 7. The CDR3 covers 15 residues. The CDR3 here is CSVERGTGGGDTQYF. As DNA, the CDR3 is TGCAGCGTTGAGAGGGGGACAGGGGGAGGAGATACGCAGTATTTT.

This clonotype showed up just a few times. The CDR3 DNA sequence: TGTGCCAGCTCACCACGCCTCAGCCCGGGGGGACAAGAGACCCAGTACTTC. Translating gives CASSPRLSPGGQETQYF. This chain uses TRBV18 with TRBJ2-5, with 7 bases that match TRBD2. This CDR3 comprises 17 residues. Trimming at V came to 1 base and at J to 2 bases, leaving 10 bases not matched to a gene. CDR1 and CDR2 from the germline V gene are KGHSH and LQKENI.

The table lists this clonotype with a few counts. The chain couples TRBV30 to TRBJ1-2; no reliable D call. V was trimmed by 4 bases and J by 3 bases, leaving 12 bases between them. The CDR3 totals 13 residues. From germline, CDR1 is GTSNPN and CDR2 SVGIG (reference sequence). CDR3 nucleotide sequence: TGTGCCTGGAAAAAGGATAGCTACTATGGCTACACCTTC. It translates to CAWKKDSYYGYTF.

This sequence joins TRBV6-5 and TRBJ1-5, with 8 bases fitting TRBD1. Germline trimming cut 0 bases from V and 6 bases from J; bases unmatched to any gene: 4. The CDR3 runs to 15 residues. Germline V CDR1 and CDR2: MNHEY, SVGAGI. This chain's CDR3 is CASSYSTGDGQPQHF. Here the CDR3 DNA reads TGTGCCAGCAGTTACTCGACAGGGGATGGTCAGCCCCAGCATTTT.

A few counts support this clonotype. The rearrangement uses TRBV6-1 and TRBJ2-7; D is perhaps TRBD2 (7 bases). Germline CDR1 is MNHNS and CDR2 is SASEGT. The CDR3 totals 15 residues. The V gene lost 6 bases and the J gene lost 0 bases, with 15 bases spanning the gap. The CDR3 coding sequence is TGTGCCAGCAGGGGGGGGGGCCGGAGCTCCTACGAGCAGTACTTC. Its protein product is CASRGGGRSSYEQYF.

This clonotype was seen at least ten times. The chain is built from TRBV4-3 and TRBJ2-3; TRBD2 might be the D (5 bases). Per the germline V gene, CDR1 is LGHNA and CDR2 is YSLEER. V was trimmed by 0 bases and J by 5 bases, leaving 12 bases between them. The CDR3 is 15 residues long. The CDR3 DNA reads TGCGCCAGCAGCCAAGACCACCCTCGGGGAGATACGCAGTATTTT. This codes for CASSQDHPRGDTQYF.

This clonotype has more than one count but fewer than ten. This chain joins TRBV20-1 and TRBJ1-5, with D hard to call. Germline CDR1 reads DFQATT; CDR2 reads SNEGSKA (reference sequence). This CDR3 is built from 12 residues. V dropped 6 bases and J dropped 1 base, with 7 bases sitting between them. The CDR3 DNA reads TGCAGTGCGATCGGAAGCAATCAGCCCCAGCATTTT. This codes for CSAIGSNQPQHF.

In its sample, this clonotype was seen a few times. The chain carries TRBV7-9 and TRBJ2-5; 8 bases agree with TRBD1. The CDR3 consists of 14 residues. Germline V gene lookup returns CDR1 SEHNR and CDR2 FQNEAQ (reference sequence). Unmatched junction bases numbered 6, after V lost 4 bases and J lost 5 bases. CDR3 protein: CASSWTGRWETQYF. The CDR3 nucleotides are TGTGCCAGCAGCTGGACAGGGCGGTGGGAGACCCAGTACTTC.

In its sample, this clonotype was seen a few times. This sequence joins TRBV4-2 and TRBJ1-6, with TRBD1 matching 10 bases. With V trimmed by 0 bases and J by 9 bases, 8 bases remained unmatched. Germline CDR1 reads LGHNA; CDR2 reads YNFKEQ. The CDR3 covers 17 residues. In DNA, the CDR3 is TGTGCCAGCAGCCAAGAAGGCGGGGGACAGGGGATTTCACCCCTCCACTTT. This sequence encodes CASSQEGGGQGISPLHF.

Ten or more counts support this clonotype. For the CDR3, the DNA is TGTGCCAGCAGTTTTTCTGGTCAGCCCCAGCATTTT. Translating gives CASSFSGQPQHF. The rearrangement joins TRBV12-3 or TRBV12-4 to TRBJ1-5; D unclear. V was trimmed by 3 bases and J by 6 bases, leaving 6 bases between them. This CDR3 spans 12 amino acids.

In its sample, this clonotype was seen a few times. V and J are TRBV5-6 and TRBJ1-1; D is possibly TRBD1 (6 bases). CDR3 length: 15 residues. V lost 0 bases and J lost 4, with 13 bases in between. Per germline, CDR1 SGHDT and CDR2 YYEEEE. This chain's CDR3 is CASSLDQGWATEAFF. As DNA, the CDR3 is TGTGCCAGCAGCTTGGATCAGGGGTGGGCCACTGAAGCTTTCTTT.

This clonotype turned up a few times. V and J are TRBV20-1 and TRBJ2-1, with D unclear. V lost 5 bases and J 4 bases, leaving 15 bases between the germline ends. The CDR3 totals 14 residues. CDR1 is DFQATT, CDR2 SNEGSKA, per germline (reference sequence). The CDR3 is CSAFPRGGYNEQFF. CDR3 sequence (DNA): TGCAGTGCTTTCCCCAGAGGCGGATACAATGAGCAGTTCTTC.

This chain links TRBV29-1 with TRBJ1-1; 8 positions match TRBD1. After removal of 4 bases from V and 2 bases from J, the junction contained 12 bases not matched to a gene. In germline, CDR1 is SQVTM, CDR2 ANQGSEA. The CDR3 length is 16 residues. The CDR3 DNA sequence: TGCAGCGTTGGGGGATCGACAGGGGTAAAAAACACTGAAGCTTTCTTT. Encoded protein: CSVGGSTGVKNTEAFF. The full variable domain, completed using reference TRBV29-1 and TRBJ1-1, is SAVISQKPSRDICQRGTSLTIQCQVDSQVTMMFWYRQQPGQSLTLIATANQGSEATYESGFVIDKFPISRPNLTFSTLTVSNMSPEDSSIYLCSVGGSTGVKNTEAFFGQGTRLTVV.

In this sample, this clonotype turned up a few times. The V call is TRBV9, the J call TRBJ1-1; TRBD1 might be the D (6 bases). The V gene lost 4 bases and the J gene lost 2 bases, with 12 bases spanning the gap. In germline, CDR1 is SGDLS, CDR2 YYNGEE. CDR3 length: 14 residues. Here the CDR3 DNA reads TGTGCCAGCAGCTCGGACAGTTTTAACACTGAAGCTTTCTTT. It encodes CASSSDSFNTEAFF.

This clonotype has more than one count but fewer than ten. The chain is built from TRBV7-2 and TRBJ1-1; TRBD1 matches 7 bases. The CDR3 covers 14 residues. Germline CDR1 is SGHTA and CDR2 is FQGNSA. J lost 1 base, V lost 6 bases, and 5 bases had no gene match. In DNA form, the CDR3 reads TGTGCCAGCAGAAACAGGGGCCCGAACACTGAAGCTTTCTTT. Encoded protein: CASRNRGPNTEAFF.

The chain joins TRBV5-1 to TRBJ2-1, with D possibly matching TRBD1 (6 bases). V shed 4 bases and J shed 0 bases, with 14 bases lying between them. From germline, CDR1 is SGHRS and CDR2 YFSETQ. The CDR3 length is 16 residues. For the CDR3, the DNA is TGCGCCAGCAGCGCGCGGACAGTGGACTCCTACAATGAGCAGTTCTTC. Protein sequence: CASSARTVDSYNEQFF.

The rearrangement links TRBV6-5 to TRBJ1-3; 8 nucleotides agree with TRBD1. Germline V gene data show CDR1 as MNHEY and CDR2 as SVGAGI. CDR3 length: 18 residues. V dropped 2 bases and J dropped 0; count of bases not matched to a gene: 9. Here the CDR3 reads CASSYGIGQGNSGNTIYF. The CDR3, as DNA: TGTGCCAGCAGTTACGGAATTGGACAGGGTAACTCTGGAAACACCATATATTTT.

This clonotype was seen only a few times. The V call is TRBV4-2, the J call TRBJ2-7; perhaps TRBD1 as D (5 bases). CDR3 length equals 16 residues. V was shortened by 0 bases and J by 3 bases, with 15 bases between the two germline ends. The germline gives CDR1 LGHNA, CDR2 YNFKEQ. CDR3 bases: TGTGCCAGCAGCCAAGAGGTCTGGGAAGGGGACTACGAGCAGTACTTC. This sequence encodes CASSQEVWEGDYEQYF.

The rearrangement links TRBV4-1 to TRBJ2-2, with 10 bases aligning to TRBD2. The V and J ends lost 1 base and 5 bases, in that order; junction bases with no gene match: 7. The CDR3 is 17 amino acids. Germline V gene data show CDR1 as MGHRA and CDR2 as YSYEKL. The CDR3 loop is CASSQVLAGIGTGELFF. DNA of the CDR3: TGCGCCAGCAGCCAAGTACTAGCGGGGATAGGGACCGGGGAGCTGTTTTTT.

The chain employs TRBV20-1 and TRBJ1-2; 7 nucleotides match TRBD1. V gave up 8 bases and J gave up 7 bases; unmatched junction bases: 13. The CDR3 is made up of 13 amino acids. Germline CDR1 DFQATT, CDR2 SNEGSKA (reference sequence). The CDR3 is CSTDRVGKAGYTF. CDR3 nucleotide sequence: TGCAGTACCGACAGGGTAGGGAAGGCTGGCTACACCTTC.

This clonotype was observed a handful of times. The chain employs TRBV12-3 or TRBV12-4 and TRBJ2-2; 11 positions agree with TRBD1. The CDR3 totals 16 residues. J gave up 4 bases and V 10 bases, and 11 bases lay outside the gene matches. This chain's CDR3 is CATKGTGGFGTGELFF. For the CDR3, the DNA is TGTGCCACCAAGGGGACAGGGGGTTTCGGCACCGGGGAGCTGTTTTTT.

This chain links TRBV29-1 with TRBJ2-7; D call uncertain. This CDR3 region has 13 residues. V was shortened by 3 bases and J by 0 bases, with 9 bases between the two germline ends. Germline V gene data show CDR1 as SQVTM and CDR2 as ANQGSEA. The CDR3 protein is CSVESENSYEQYF. The CDR3 DNA is TGCAGCGTTGAGTCTGAGAACTCCTACGAGCAGTACTTC.

The rearrangement joins TRBV12-5 to TRBJ1-1, with D hard to call. With 3 bases removed from V and 5 bases from J, the gap between germline ends came to 10 bases. CDR1 and CDR2 (germline): LGHNT, FRNRAP. The CDR3 length is 13 residues. CDR3 protein: CASGFGGRTEAFF. The CDR3, as DNA: TGTGCTAGTGGTTTTGGTGGGCGGACTGAAGCTTTCTTT.

The chain combines TRBV2 with TRBJ2-1; the match to TRBD2 covers 10 bases. Germline V lookup: CDR1 SNHLY, CDR2 FYNNEI. The CDR3 extends over 15 amino acids. Trimming took 11 bases from V and 3 from J; bases not matched to a gene: 10. The CDR3 sequence is CAGRIGLADYNEQFF. The CDR3 DNA follows: TGTGCCGGACGCATAGGACTAGCGGACTACAATGAGCAGTTCTTC. The full variable domain, with the rest looked up from reference TRBV2 and TRBJ2-1, is EPEVTQTPSHQVTQMGQEVILRCVPISNHLYFYWYRQILGQKVEFLVSFYNNEISEKSEIFDDQFSVERPDGSNFTLKIRSTKLEDSAMYFCAGRIGLADYNEQFFGPGTRLTVL.

The gene calls are TRBV2 and TRBJ2-5; D unresolved. From germline, CDR1 is SNHLY and CDR2 FYNNEI. The CDR3 runs 11 residues. V was cut by 9 bases and J by 5 bases, with 10 bases left in between. This chain's CDR3 is CASVSRETQYF. The CDR3 bases are TGTGCCAGTGTATCGAGGGAGACCCAGTACTTC.

The gene calls are TRBV20-1 and TRBJ1-5, with D tentatively TRBD1 (6 bases). Germline V lookup: CDR1 DFQATT, CDR2 SNEGSKA (reference sequence). This CDR3 spans 15 amino acids. Trimming took 1 base from V and 2 from J, leaving 12 bases between them. In DNA, the CDR3 is TGCAGTGCTAGAGTAAGGGGGGGCGGCAATCAGCCCCAGCATTTT. This sequence encodes CSARVRGGGNQPQHF.